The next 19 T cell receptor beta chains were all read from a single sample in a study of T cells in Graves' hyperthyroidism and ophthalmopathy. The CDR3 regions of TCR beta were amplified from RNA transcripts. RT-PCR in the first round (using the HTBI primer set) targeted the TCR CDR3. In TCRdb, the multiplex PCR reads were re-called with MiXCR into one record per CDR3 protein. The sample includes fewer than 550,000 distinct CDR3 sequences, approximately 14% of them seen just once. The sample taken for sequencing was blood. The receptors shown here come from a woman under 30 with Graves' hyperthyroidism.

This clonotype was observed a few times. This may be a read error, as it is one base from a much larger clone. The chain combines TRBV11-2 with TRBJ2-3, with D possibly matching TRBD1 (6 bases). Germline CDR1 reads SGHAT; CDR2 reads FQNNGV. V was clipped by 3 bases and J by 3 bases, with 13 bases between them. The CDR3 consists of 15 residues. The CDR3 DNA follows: TGTGCCAGCAGCTTCCGGAACAGGGCAACAGATACGCAGTATTTT. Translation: CASSFRNRATDTQYF.

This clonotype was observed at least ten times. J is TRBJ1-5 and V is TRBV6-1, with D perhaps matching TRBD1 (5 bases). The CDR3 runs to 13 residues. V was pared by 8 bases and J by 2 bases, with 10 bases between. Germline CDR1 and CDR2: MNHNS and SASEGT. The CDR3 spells CASAGRGNQPQHF. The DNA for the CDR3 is TGTGCCAGCGCAGGGAGAGGCAATCAGCCCCAGCATTTT.

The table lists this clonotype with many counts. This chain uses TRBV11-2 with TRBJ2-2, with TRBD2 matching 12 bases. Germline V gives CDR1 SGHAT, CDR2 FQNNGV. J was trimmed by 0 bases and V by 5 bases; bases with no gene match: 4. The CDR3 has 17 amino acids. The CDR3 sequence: CASSPRLAGANTGELFF. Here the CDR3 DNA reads TGTGCCAGCAGCCCCCGACTAGCGGGGGCGAACACCGGGGAGCTGTTTTTT.

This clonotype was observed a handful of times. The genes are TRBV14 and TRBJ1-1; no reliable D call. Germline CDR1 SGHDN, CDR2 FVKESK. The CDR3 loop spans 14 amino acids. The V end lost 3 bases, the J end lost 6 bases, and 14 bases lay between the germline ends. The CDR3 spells CASSHPGFLSEAFF. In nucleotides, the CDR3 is TGTGCCAGCAGCCATCCGGGGTTCCTCTCTGAAGCTTTCTTT.

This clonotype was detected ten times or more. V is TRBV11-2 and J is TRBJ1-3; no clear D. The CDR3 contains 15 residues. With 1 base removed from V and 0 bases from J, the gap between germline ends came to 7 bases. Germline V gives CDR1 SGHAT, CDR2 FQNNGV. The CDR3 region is CASSLGGVSGNTIYF. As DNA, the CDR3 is TGTGCCAGCAGCTTAGGCGGGGTCTCTGGAAACACCATATATTTT.

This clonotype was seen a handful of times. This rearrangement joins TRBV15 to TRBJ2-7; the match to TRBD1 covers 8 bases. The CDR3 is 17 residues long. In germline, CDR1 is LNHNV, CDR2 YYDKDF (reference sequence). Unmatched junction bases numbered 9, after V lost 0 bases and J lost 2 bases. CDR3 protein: CATSRDGVPGQAYEQYF. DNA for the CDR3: TGTGCCACCAGCAGAGATGGGGTACCGGGACAGGCCTACGAGCAGTACTTC.

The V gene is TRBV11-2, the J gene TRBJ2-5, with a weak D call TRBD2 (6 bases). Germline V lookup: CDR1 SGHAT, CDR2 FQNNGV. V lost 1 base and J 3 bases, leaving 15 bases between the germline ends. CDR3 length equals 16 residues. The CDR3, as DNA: TGTGCCAGCAGCTTAGTATTTGGGACTGGAGAAGAGACCCAGTACTTC. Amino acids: CASSLVFGTGEETQYF.

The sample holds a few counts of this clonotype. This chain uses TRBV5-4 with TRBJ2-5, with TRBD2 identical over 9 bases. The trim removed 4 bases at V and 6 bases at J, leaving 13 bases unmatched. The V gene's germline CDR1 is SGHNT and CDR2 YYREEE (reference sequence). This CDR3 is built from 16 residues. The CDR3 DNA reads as TGTGCCAGCAGCAATCCCTCGAGACTAGCGGAGAAGACCCAGTACTTC. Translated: CASSNPSRLAEKTQYF. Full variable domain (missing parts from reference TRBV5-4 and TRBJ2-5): ETGVTQSPTHLIKTRGQQVTLRCSSQSGHNTVSWYQQALGQGPQFIFQYYREEENGRGNFPPRFSGLQFPNYSSELNVNALELDDSALYLCASSNPSRLAEKTQYFGPGTRLLVL.

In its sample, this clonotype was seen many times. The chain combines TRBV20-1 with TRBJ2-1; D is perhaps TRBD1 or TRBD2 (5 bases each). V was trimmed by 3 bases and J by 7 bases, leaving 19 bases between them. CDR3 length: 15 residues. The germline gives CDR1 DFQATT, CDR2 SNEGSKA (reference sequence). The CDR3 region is CSASLLGWGTNEQFF. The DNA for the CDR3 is TGCAGTGCTAGCCTACTAGGTTGGGGGACGAATGAGCAGTTCTTC.

As DNA, the CDR3 is TGTGCCAGCAACCGGGAGGATTTCACAGATACGCAGTATTTT. It specifies CASNREDFTDTQYF. The gene calls are TRBV9 and TRBJ2-3; 7 bases map to TRBD2. Germline trimming cut 6 bases from V and 2 bases from J; bases unmatched to any gene: 6. Germline CDR1 reads SGDLS; CDR2 reads YYNGEE. This CDR3 is built from 14 residues.

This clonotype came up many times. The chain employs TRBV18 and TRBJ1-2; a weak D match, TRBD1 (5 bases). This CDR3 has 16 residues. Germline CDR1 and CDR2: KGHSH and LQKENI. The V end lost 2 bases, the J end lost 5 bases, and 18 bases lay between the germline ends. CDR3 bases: TGTGCCAGCTCACCAATACAGGTTTCCCCTGGGTATGGCTACACCTTC. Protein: CASSPIQVSPGYGYTF.

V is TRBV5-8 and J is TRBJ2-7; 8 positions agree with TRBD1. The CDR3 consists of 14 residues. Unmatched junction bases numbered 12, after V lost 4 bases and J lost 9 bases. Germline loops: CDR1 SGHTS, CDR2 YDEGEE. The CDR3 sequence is CASSLGQGKLWQYF. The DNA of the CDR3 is TGTGCCAGCAGCCTCGGACAGGGCAAATTATGGCAGTACTTC. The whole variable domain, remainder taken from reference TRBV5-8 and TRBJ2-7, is EAGVTQSPTHLIKTRGQQATLRCSPISGHTSVYWYQQALGLGLQFLLWYDEGEERNRGNFPPRFSGRQFPNYSSELNVNALELEDSALYLCASSLGQGKLWQYFGPGTRLTVT.

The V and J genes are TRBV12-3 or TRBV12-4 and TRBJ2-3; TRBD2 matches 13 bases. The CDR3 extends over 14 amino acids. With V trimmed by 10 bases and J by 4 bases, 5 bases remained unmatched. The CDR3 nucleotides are TGTGCCACCCGACTAGCGGGGGGCGCAGATACGCAGTATTTT. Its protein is CATRLAGGADTQYF.

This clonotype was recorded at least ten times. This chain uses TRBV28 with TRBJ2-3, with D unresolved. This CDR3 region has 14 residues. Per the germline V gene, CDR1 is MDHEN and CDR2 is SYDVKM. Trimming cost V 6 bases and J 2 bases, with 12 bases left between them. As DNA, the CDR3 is TGTGCCAGCAGATACCGGTTAAACACAGATACGCAGTATTTT. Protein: CASRYRLNTDTQYF.

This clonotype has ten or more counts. This CDR3 reads CSASRQGQYSNQPQHF. The CDR3 DNA follows: TGCAGTGCTAGCAGACAGGGGCAGTATAGCAATCAGCCCCAGCATTTT. The rearrangement uses TRBV20-1 and TRBJ1-5, with 8 nucleotides matching TRBD1. Germline-derived CDR1 and CDR2 are DFQATT and SNEGSKA (reference sequence). V shed 3 bases and J 0 bases; nucleotides not matched to a gene: 7. The CDR3 spans 16 residues.

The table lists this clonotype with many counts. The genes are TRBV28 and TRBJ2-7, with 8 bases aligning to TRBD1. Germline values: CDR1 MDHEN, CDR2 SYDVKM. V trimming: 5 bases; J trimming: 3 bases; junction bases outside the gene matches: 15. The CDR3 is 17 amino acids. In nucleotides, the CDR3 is TGTGCCAGCAGTCGCCCTCACCGGGACAGGCTTGACTACGAGCAGTACTTC. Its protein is CASSRPHRDRLDYEQYF.

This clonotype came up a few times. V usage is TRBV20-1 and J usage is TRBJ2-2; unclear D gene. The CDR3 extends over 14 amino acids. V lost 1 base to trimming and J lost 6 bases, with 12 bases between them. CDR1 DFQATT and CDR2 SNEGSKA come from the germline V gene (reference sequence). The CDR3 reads CSARVSNHAGELFF. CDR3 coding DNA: TGCAGTGCTAGAGTCTCTAATCACGCCGGGGAGCTGTTTTTT.

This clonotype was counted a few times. CDR3 DNA: TGTGCCGCCAGCGGGTACCAAGAGACCCAGTACTTC. Its protein product is CAASGYQETQYF. V is TRBV10-3 and J is TRBJ2-5, with a tentative D call TRBD2 (6 bases). Trimming took 11 bases from V and 0 from J, leaving 10 bases between them. The germline V gene encodes CDR1 ENHRY and CDR2 SYGVKD. The CDR3 covers 12 residues.

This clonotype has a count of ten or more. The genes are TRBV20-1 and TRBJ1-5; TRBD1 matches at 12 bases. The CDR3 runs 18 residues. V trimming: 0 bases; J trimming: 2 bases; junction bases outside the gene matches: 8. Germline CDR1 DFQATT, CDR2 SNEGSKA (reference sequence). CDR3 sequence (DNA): TGCAGTGCTAGAGATCAGGGGACAGGGGGCTTAGGCAATCAGCCCCAGCATTTT. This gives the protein CSARDQGTGGLGNQPQHF.